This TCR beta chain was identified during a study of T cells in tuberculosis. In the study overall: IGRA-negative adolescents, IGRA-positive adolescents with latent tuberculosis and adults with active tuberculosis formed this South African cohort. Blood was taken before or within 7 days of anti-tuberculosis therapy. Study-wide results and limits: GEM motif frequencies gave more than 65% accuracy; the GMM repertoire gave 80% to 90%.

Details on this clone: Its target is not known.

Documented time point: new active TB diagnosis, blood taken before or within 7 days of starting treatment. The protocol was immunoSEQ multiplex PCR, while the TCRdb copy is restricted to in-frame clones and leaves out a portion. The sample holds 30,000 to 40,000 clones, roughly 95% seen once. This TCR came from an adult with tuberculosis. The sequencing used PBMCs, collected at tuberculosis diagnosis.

In DNA form, the CDR3 reads TGTGCCAGTAGTATCGGGGATCGGGGCAATCAGCCCCAGCATTTT. Encoded protein: CASSIGDRGNQPQHF. The chain is built from TRBV19 and TRBJ1-5, with D unresolved. The V end was cut by 3 bases, the J end by 2 bases, with 11 bases between. Germline CDR1 LNHDA, CDR2 SQIVND (reference sequence). This CDR3 contains 15 residues.